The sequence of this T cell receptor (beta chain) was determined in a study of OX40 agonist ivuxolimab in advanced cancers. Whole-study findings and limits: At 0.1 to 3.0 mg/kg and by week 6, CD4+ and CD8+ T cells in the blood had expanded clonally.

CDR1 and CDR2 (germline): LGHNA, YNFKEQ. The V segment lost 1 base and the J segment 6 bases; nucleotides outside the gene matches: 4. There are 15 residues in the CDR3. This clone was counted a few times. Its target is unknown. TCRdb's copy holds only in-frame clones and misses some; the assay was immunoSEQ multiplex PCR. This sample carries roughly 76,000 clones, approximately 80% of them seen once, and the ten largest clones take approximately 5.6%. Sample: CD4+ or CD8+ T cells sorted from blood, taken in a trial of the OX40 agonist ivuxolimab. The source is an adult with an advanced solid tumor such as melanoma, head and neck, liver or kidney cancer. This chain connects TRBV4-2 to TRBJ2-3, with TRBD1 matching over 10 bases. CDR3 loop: CASSQVRDRGDTQYF. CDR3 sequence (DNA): TGTGCCAGCAGCCAAGTCCGGGACAGGGGTGATACGCAGTATTTT.